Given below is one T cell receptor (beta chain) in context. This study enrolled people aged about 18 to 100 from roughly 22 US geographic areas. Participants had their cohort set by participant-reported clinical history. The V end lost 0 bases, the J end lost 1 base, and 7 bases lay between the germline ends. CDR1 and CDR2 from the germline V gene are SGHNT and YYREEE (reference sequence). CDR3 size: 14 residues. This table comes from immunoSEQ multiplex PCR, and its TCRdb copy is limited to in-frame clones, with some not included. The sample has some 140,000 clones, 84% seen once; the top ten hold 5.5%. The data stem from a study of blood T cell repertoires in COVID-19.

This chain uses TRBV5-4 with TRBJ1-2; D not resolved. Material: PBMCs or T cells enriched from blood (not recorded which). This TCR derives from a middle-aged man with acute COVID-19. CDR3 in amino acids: CASSLEQNNYGYTF. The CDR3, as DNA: TGTGCCAGCAGCTTGGAACAGAATAACTATGGCTACACCTTC. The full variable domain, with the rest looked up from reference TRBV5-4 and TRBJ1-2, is ETGVTQSPTHLIKTRGQQVTLRCSSQSGHNTVSWYQQALGQGPQFIFQYYREEENGRGNFPPRFSGLQFPNYSSELNVNALELDDSALYLCASSLEQNNYGYTFGSGTRLTVV.